What follows are 32 T cell receptor beta chains derived from one specimen sequenced in a study of blood T cell repertoires in COVID-19. Only in-frame clones appear in the TCRdb table, and some are missing; sequencing was by immunoSEQ multiplex PCR. Altogether around 32,000 clones are present, around 91% being singletons, with the ten largest covering roughly 0.99%. Material: peripheral blood. Every receptor here comes from a man aged 65 to 79 with active or convalescent COVID-19.

The V call is TRBV7-2, the J call TRBJ2-5, with a possible D match to TRBD2 (5 bases). Trimming left V 5 bases short and J 2 bases short, with 9 bases between. This CDR3 comprises 13 residues. The V gene's germline CDR1 is SGHTA and CDR2 FQGNSA. The CDR3 sequence: CASSPGIQETQYF. CDR3 bases: TGTGCCAGCAGCCCCGGGATACAAGAGACCCAGTACTTC.

The rearrangement uses TRBV7-2 and TRBJ2-1, with a tentative D call TRBD1 (6 bases). Germline V gene sequence: CDR1 SGHTA, CDR2 FQGNSA. Trimming removed 6 bases at V and 0 bases at J, with 12 bases between. The CDR3 is made up of 15 amino acids. CDR3 sequence reads: CASSSDRRSYNEQFF. The CDR3, as DNA: TGTGCCAGCAGTTCGGACAGACGCTCCTACAATGAGCAGTTCTTC.

This clone has just a few counts. V and J are TRBV19 and TRBJ1-1; D unclear. V shed 4 bases and J shed 5 bases, with 5 bases lying between them. This CDR3 spans 11 amino acids. Germline V gene lookup returns CDR1 LNHDA and CDR2 SQIVND (reference sequence). CDR3 DNA sequence: TGTGCCAGTAGTACCCGGACTGAAGCTTTCTTT. This sequence encodes CASSTRTEAFF.

The rearrangement uses TRBV5-1 and TRBJ1-1, with TRBD1 matching over 7 bases. The CDR3 runs to 13 residues. From germline, CDR1 is SGHRS and CDR2 YFSETQ. V lost 5 bases to trimming and J lost 7 bases; unmatched junction nucleotides: 8. CDR3 sequence: CASRPGTAIEAFF. The CDR3 DNA sequence: TGCGCCAGCAGACCCGGGACAGCAATTGAAGCTTTCTTT.

The chain joins TRBV6-5 to TRBJ2-6; D remains ambiguous. The CDR3 runs 12 residues. The germline gives CDR1 MNHEY, CDR2 SVGAGI. V was cut by 4 bases and J by 4 bases, with 2 bases left in between. CDR3 residues: CASSSGANVLTF. CDR3 DNA sequence: TGTGCCAGCAGTTCGGGGGCCAACGTCCTGACTTTC.

In its sample, this clone was seen a few times. The chain couples TRBV10-3 to TRBJ1-6; D ambiguous. Germline loops: CDR1 ENHRY, CDR2 SYGVKD. This CDR3 has 13 residues. The V end was cut by 6 bases, the J end by 5 bases, with 8 bases between. For the CDR3, the DNA is TGTGCCATCAGAACAGACAATAATTCACCCCTCCACTTT. It is translated as CAIRTDNNSPLHF.

A word on this clone: Additional DNA sequences in this sample encode the identical CDR3. The chain combines TRBV4-1 with TRBJ2-3, with D tentatively TRBD2 (6 bases). The CDR3 length is 16 residues. Trimming left V 0 bases short and J 0 bases short, with 10 bases between. Germline V lookup: CDR1 MGHRA, CDR2 YSYEKL. CDR3 coding DNA: TGCGCCAGCAGCCAAGATCGCGGGGCAAGCACAGATACGCAGTATTTT. Protein product: CASSQDRGASTDTQYF.

The chain couples TRBV14 to TRBJ2-7; D not resolved. Germline CDR1 SGHDN, CDR2 FVKESK. The length of the CDR3 is 14 residues. Trimming removed 1 base at V and 0 bases at J, with 7 bases between. DNA of the CDR3: TGTGCCAGCAGCCAAGCGAGACTCTCCTACGAGCAGTACTTC. Translation: CASSQARLSYEQYF.

The rearrangement uses TRBV7-3 and TRBJ1-1; D gene ambiguous. Trimming stripped 3 bases from V and 0 bases from J, with 11 bases between. Germline CDR1 and CDR2: SGHTA and FQGTGA. This CDR3 contains 15 residues. This CDR3 reads CASSFLGGLNTEAFF. The CDR3 DNA sequence: TGTGCCAGCAGCTTTTTGGGAGGGTTGAACACTGAAGCTTTCTTT.

This clone showed up just once. The chain carries TRBV12-3 or TRBV12-4 and TRBJ1-3; D remains ambiguous. V lost 5 bases to trimming and J lost 4 bases, with 6 bases between them. The length of the CDR3 is 12 residues. The CDR3 here is CASSILGNTIYF. The CDR3 DNA follows: TGTGCCAGCAGTATACTCGGAAACACCATATATTTT.

The chain uses TRBV7-3 and TRBJ2-5; possibly TRBD1 for D (5 bases). The V gene's germline CDR1 is SGHTA and CDR2 FQGTGA. The CDR3 has 13 amino acids. V was pared by 5 bases and J by 5 bases, with 12 bases between. In nucleotides, the CDR3 is TGTGCCAGCAGCCCTGGGCCAGGGGAGACCCAGTACTTC. Translation gives CASSPGPGETQYF.

This clone was found a few times. CDR3: CASSYSLADYEQYF. The CDR3 nucleotides are TGTGCCAGCAGTTACTCACTAGCAGACTACGAGCAGTACTTC. The rearrangement joins TRBV6-2 or TRBV6-3 to TRBJ2-7, with a tentative D call TRBD2 (6 bases). The germline V and J ends were trimmed by 0 bases and 3 bases, with 9 bases remaining between them. Germline loops: CDR1 MNHEY, CDR2 SVGEGT. This CDR3 has 14 residues.

The gene calls are TRBV5-1 and TRBJ2-7; the D gene is possibly TRBD1 (5 bases). Per germline, CDR1 SGHRS and CDR2 YFSETQ. CDR3 length equals 14 residues. V shed 0 bases and J shed 0 bases, with 7 bases lying between them. CDR3 residues: CASSLGQYSYEQYF. CDR3 coding DNA: TGCGCCAGCAGCTTGGGACAGTACTCCTACGAGCAGTACTTC.

The chain couples TRBV5-1 to TRBJ2-1, with TRBD2 identical over 8 bases. J gave up 7 bases and V 7 bases, and 13 bases lay outside the gene matches. CDR3 size: 15 residues. Germline CDR1 and CDR2: SGHRS and YFSETQ. The CDR3 reads CASSGGSSLGNEQFF. CDR3 nucleotide sequence: TGCGCCAGCTCGGGGGGGTCATCTCTTGGAAATGAGCAGTTCTTC.

The table lists this clone with a few counts. The chain employs TRBV5-1 and TRBJ2-7; D is unclear. The CDR3 is 11 residues long. Germline V lookup: CDR1 SGHRS, CDR2 YFSETQ. V lost 4 bases and J 0 bases, leaving 2 bases between the germline ends. CDR3 nucleotide sequence: TGCGCCAGCAGCCGCTCCTACGAGCAGTACTTC. It specifies CASSRSYEQYF.

The rearrangement links TRBV11-2 to TRBJ1-2; 7 bases line up with TRBD1. Germline CDR1 reads SGHAT; CDR2 reads FQNNGV. The CDR3 covers 14 residues. The V segment lost 2 bases and the J segment 4 bases; nucleotides outside the gene matches: 4. The CDR3 spells CASSLNRGSYGYTF. DNA of the CDR3: TGTGCCAGCAGCTTAAACAGGGGTTCCTATGGCTACACCTTC.

This clone has a single count. The chain carries TRBV6-6 and TRBJ2-1, with 13 bases aligning to TRBD2. Germline values: CDR1 MNHNY, CDR2 SVGAGI (reference sequence). With V trimmed by 11 bases and J by 8 bases, 6 bases remained unmatched. This CDR3 has 13 residues. In nucleotides, the CDR3 is TGTGCCGGTCGGACTAGCGGGAGTGATGAGCAGTTCTTC. It encodes CAGRTSGSDEQFF.

The chain carries TRBV6-1 and TRBJ1-1, with D perhaps matching TRBD1 (6 bases). Germline assignment: CDR1 MNHNS and CDR2 SASEGT. The CDR3 consists of 16 residues. V was cut by 6 bases and J by 4 bases, with 21 bases left in between. CDR3 coding DNA: TGTGCCAGCAGCGAACAAAACTTTTACAGGGCCACTGAAGCTTTCTTT. This gives the protein CASSEQNFYRATEAFF.

The chain links TRBV19 to TRBJ2-7; D is possibly TRBD1 (6 bases). Germline V gene sequence: CDR1 LNHDA, CDR2 SQIVND (reference sequence). Deletions cut 8 bases from V and 0 bases from J, with 14 bases between. This CDR3 is built from 14 residues. CDR3 DNA: TGTGCCAGTTCGGACCCAGGGGTCTCCTACGAGCAGTACTTC. Encoded protein: CASSDPGVSYEQYF.

The J gene is TRBJ1-1, the V gene TRBV7-2; no reliable D call. The length of the CDR3 is 13 residues. Germline CDR1 reads SGHTA; CDR2 reads FQGNSA. V lost 2 bases, J lost 11 bases, and 15 bases lay in between. The CDR3 DNA sequence: TGTGCCAGCAGCTTATATTCTCTCGGGGAGGCTTTCTTT. Its protein is CASSLYSLGEAFF.

The chain combines TRBV27 with TRBJ2-1; D call uncertain. The CDR3 is 13 residues long. V was pared by 5 bases and J by 1 base, with 6 bases between. Germline loops: CDR1 MNHEY, CDR2 SMNVEV (reference sequence). The CDR3 coding sequence is TGTGCCAGCAGTCCCCTTTCCTACAATGAGCAGTTCTTC. It is translated as CASSPLSYNEQFF.

The chain links TRBV5-1 to TRBJ1-1; D call uncertain. This CDR3 has 13 amino acids. CDR1 SGHRS and CDR2 YFSETQ come from the germline V gene. The V gene lost 3 bases and the J gene lost 5 bases, with 11 bases spanning the gap. The CDR3 reads CASSSLRGTEAFF. CDR3 bases: TGCGCCAGCAGCTCACTACGAGGGACTGAAGCTTTCTTT. Supplemented by reference TRBV5-1 and TRBJ1-1, the full variable domain reads KAGVTQTPRYLIKTRGQQVTLSCSPISGHRSVSWYQQTPGQGLQFLFEYFSETQRNKGNFPGRFSGRQFSNSRSEMNVSTLELGDSALYLCASSSLRGTEAFFGQGTRLTVV.

The CDR3 region has the DNA TGTGCCAGCAGTGAGTCAGGGACTCACTCTGGAAACACCATATATTTT. Amino acids: CASSESGTHSGNTIYF. The chain recombines TRBV6-1 with TRBJ1-3; tentatively, D is TRBD1 (5 bases). V shed 3 bases and J shed 0 bases, with 12 bases lying between them. This CDR3 is 16 amino acids long. In germline, CDR1 is MNHNS, CDR2 SASEGT.

V usage is TRBV7-9 and J usage is TRBJ1-2; D is unresolved. This CDR3 spans 11 amino acids. CDR1 SEHNR and CDR2 FQNEAQ come from the germline V gene (reference sequence). Trimming removed 3 bases from V and 11 bases from J, with 10 bases in between. In nucleotides, the CDR3 is TGTGCCAGCAGCTTCGAGGTACTTTACACCTTC. It codes for CASSFEVLYTF. Complete variable domain (other parts from reference TRBV7-9 and TRBJ1-2): DTGVSQNPRHKITKRGQNVTFRCDPISEHNRLYWYRQTLGQGPEFLTYFQNEAQLEKSRLLSDRFSAERPKGSFSTLEIQRTEQGDSAMYLCASSFEVLYTFGSGTRLTVV.

This clone turned up a few times. This rearrangement joins TRBV5-1 to TRBJ1-2, with 12 bases lining up with TRBD1. V lost 3 bases to trimming and J lost 7 bases; unmatched junction nucleotides: 7. The CDR3 runs to 15 residues. CDR1 is SGHRS and CDR2 is YFSETQ in the germline V gene. The CDR3 bases are TGCGCCAGCAGCTGGGGACAGGGGGCGCTAGGTGGCTACACCTTC. This codes for CASSWGQGALGGYTF.

The V and J genes are TRBV7-2 and TRBJ1-5; TRBD1 might be the D (5 bases). CDR3 size: 13 residues. The germline V and J ends were trimmed by 5 bases and 4 bases, with 9 bases remaining between them. CDR1 and CDR2 from the germline V gene are SGHTA and FQGNSA. The CDR3 is CASSPRVNQPQHF. CDR3 sequence (DNA): TGTGCCAGCAGCCCCAGGGTTAATCAGCCCCAGCATTTT.

Concerning this clone: Germline is not matched at one junction end, which may reflect a read error. The genes are TRBV13 and TRBJ1-3; D might be TRBD1 (5 bases). The CDR3 runs to 16 residues. Germline V gives CDR1 PRHDT, CDR2 FYEKMQ (reference sequence). Here the CDR3 DNA reads TGTGCCAGCAGATTAGAGGGGCTAGGGACTGGAAACACCATATATTTT. It translates to CASRLEGLGTGNTIYF.

This clone was recorded only once. J is TRBJ1-1 and V is TRBV29-1; D may be TRBD1 (6 bases). V was cut by 2 bases and J by 0 bases, with 13 bases left in between. Germline CDR1 reads SQVTM; CDR2 reads ANQGSEA. The CDR3 consists of 15 residues. CDR3 in DNA: TGCAGCGTTGAAAGGGGGGGAGGGATGAACACTGAAGCTTTCTTT. As protein: CSVERGGGMNTEAFF.

The chain recombines TRBV28 with TRBJ1-1; 9 bases are a match to TRBD1. Germline CDR1 is MDHEN and CDR2 is SYDVKM. This CDR3 has 15 residues. After removal of 2 bases from V and 1 base from J, the junction contained 2 bases not matched to a gene. The CDR3 coding sequence is TGTGCCAGCAGTTTACGGACAGGGGCGAACACTGAAGCTTTCTTT. Protein sequence: CASSLRTGANTEAFF.

This clone was counted once. In DNA, the CDR3 is TGTGCCAGCAGCGTTTACAGGACCGGGGAGCTGTTTTTT. This sequence encodes CASSVYRTGELFF. J is TRBJ2-2 and V is TRBV5-8; D might be TRBD1 (5 bases). CDR1 and CDR2 from the germline V gene are SGHTS and YDEGEE. Trimming removed 4 bases at V and 5 bases at J, with 9 bases between. The CDR3 spans 13 residues.

V usage is TRBV7-2 and J usage is TRBJ2-1; D might be TRBD2 (7 bases). This CDR3 comprises 17 residues. Germline CDR1 and CDR2: SGHTA and FQGNSA. The ends were cut back, 5 bases at V and 0 bases at J, with 17 bases in the middle. This CDR3 is CASSARGGASSYNEQFF. CDR3 DNA: TGTGCCAGCAGCGCTAGGGGGGGTGCCAGCTCCTACAATGAGCAGTTCTTC.

This rearrangement joins TRBV23-1 to TRBJ2-7, with D tentatively TRBD2 (5 bases). TRBV23-1 is given ORF status, its function remaining uncertain. This CDR3 contains 20 residues. V gave up 2 bases and J gave up 3 bases, with 29 bases separating them. The CDR3 sequence is CASSQIYSPPRHGINYEQYF. Written as DNA, the CDR3 is TGCGCCAGCAGTCAAATCTACTCTCCTCCTAGACACGGGATCAACTACGAGCAGTACTTC.